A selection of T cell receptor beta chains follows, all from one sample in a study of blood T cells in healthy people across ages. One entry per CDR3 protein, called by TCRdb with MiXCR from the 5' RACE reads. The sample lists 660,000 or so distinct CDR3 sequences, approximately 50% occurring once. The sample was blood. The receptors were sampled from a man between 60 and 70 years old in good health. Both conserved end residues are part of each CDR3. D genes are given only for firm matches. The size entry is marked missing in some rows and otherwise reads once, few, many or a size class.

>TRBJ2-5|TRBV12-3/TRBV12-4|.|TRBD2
CASSFYLAGQETQYF
TGTGCCAGCAGTTTCTATCTAGCGGGACAAGAGACCCAGTACTTC
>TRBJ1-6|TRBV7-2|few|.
CASGRPPEPLHF
TGTGCCAGCGGCAGGCCACCGGAACCCCTCCACTTT
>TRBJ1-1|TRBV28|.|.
CASSLAGWIEEAFF
TGTGCCAGCAGTTTAGCAGGGTGGATTGAAGAAGCTTTCTTT
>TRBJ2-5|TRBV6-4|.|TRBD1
CASSPGQFENEQYF
TGTGCCAGCAGTCCGGGACAGTTTGAGAATGAGCAGTACTTC
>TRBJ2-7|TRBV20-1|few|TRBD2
CSARAPSGGDEQYF
TGCAGTGCTAGAGCCCCTAGCGGGGGGGATGAGCAGTACTTC
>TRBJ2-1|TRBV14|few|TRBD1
CASSFRQGWDEQFF
TGTGCCAGCAGCTTTCGACAGGGATGGGATGAGCAGTTCTTC
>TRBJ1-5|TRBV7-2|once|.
CASSLGQFSNQPQHF
TGTGCCAGCAGCTTAGGACAGTTTAGCAATCAGCCCCAGCATTTT
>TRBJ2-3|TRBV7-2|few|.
CASSYQVVGADTQYF
TGTGCCAGCAGCTACCAGGTAGTGGGTGCAGATACGCAGTATTTT
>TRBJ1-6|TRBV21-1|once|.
CATNPGESPLHF
TGTGCCACCAATCCCGGGGAATCACCCCTCCACTTT
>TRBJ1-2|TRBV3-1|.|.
CASSPRPANYGYTF
TGTGCCAGCAGCCCTCGCCCGGCTAACTATGGCTACACCTTC
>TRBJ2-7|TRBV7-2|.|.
CASSFVRREQYF
TGTGCCAGCAGCTTCGTCCGTCGCGAGCAGTACTTC
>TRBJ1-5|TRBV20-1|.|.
CSAKVRNQPQHF
TGCAGTGCTAAAGTAAGGAATCAGCCCCAGCATTTT
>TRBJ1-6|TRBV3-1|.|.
CASSRTGRENSPLHF
TGTGCCAGCAGCCGCACGGGGAGAGAGAATTCACCCCTCCACTTT
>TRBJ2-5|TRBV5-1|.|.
CASSLDSWETQYF
TGCGCCAGCAGCTTGGACAGTTGGGAGACCCAGTACTTC
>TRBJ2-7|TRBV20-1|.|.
CSARPRYEQYF
TGCAGTGCTAGACCTAGGTACGAGCAGTACTTC
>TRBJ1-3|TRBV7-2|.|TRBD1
CASSWGTGTGNTIYF
TGTGCCAGCAGCTGGGGGACAGGGACTGGAAACACCATATATTTT
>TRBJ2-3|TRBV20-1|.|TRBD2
CSAQLAGKTDTQYF
TGCAGTGCTCAACTAGCGGGGAAGACAGATACGCAGTATTTT
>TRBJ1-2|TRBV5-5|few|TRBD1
CASSLPGGNYGYTF
TGTGCCAGCAGCTTGCCAGGGGGGAACTATGGCTACACCTTC
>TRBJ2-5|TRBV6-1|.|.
CASSVTETQYF
TGTGCCAGCAGTGTGACGGAGACCCAGTACTTC
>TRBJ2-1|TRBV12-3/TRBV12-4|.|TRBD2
CASISVLAGDDEQFF
TGTGCCAGCATCTCGGTCCTAGCGGGGGACGATGAGCAGTTCTTC
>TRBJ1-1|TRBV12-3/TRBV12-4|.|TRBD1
CASSSRTGGTEAFF
TGTGCCAGCAGTTCCAGGACAGGGGGCACTGAAGCTTTCTTT
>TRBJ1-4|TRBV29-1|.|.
CSVGSDGYNEKLFF
TGCAGCGTTGGCTCGGACGGATATAATGAAAAACTGTTTTTT
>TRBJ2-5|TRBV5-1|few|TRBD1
CASSGPPGQEKETQYF
TGCGCCAGCAGCGGACCGCCGGGACAGGAAAAAGAGACCCAGTACTTC
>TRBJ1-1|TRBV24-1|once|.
CATSEGTEAFF
TGTGCCACCAGTGAGGGAACTGAAGCTTTCTTT
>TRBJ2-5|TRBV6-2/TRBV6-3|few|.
CASSFGLPGETQYF
TGTGCCAGCAGTTTTGGGCTCCCAGGGGAGACCCAGTACTTC
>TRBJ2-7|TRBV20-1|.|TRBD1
CSATDRGPSYEQYF
TGCAGTGCTACCGACAGGGGGCCGTCCTACGAGCAGTACTTC
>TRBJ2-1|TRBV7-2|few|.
CASSYPGRGRYNEQFF
TGTGCCAGCAGCTACCCTGGGCGGGGGCGTTACAATGAGCAGTTCTTC
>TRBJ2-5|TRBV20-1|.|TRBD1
CSASSYHRDRAETQYF
TGCAGTGCTAGCTCATACCACCGGGACAGGGCTGAGACCCAGTACTTC
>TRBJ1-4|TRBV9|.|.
CASSVEGVAATNEKLFF
TGTGCCAGCAGCGTAGAAGGCGTTGCAGCAACTAATGAAAAACTGTTTTTT
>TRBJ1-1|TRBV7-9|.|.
CASSLADYTEAFF
TGTGCCAGCAGCTTAGCCGATTACACTGAAGCTTTCTTT
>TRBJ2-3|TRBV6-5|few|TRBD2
CASSYGTSGTDTQYF
TGTGCCAGCAGTTACGGGACTAGCGGCACAGATACGCAGTATTTT
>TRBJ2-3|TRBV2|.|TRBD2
CASSEEWAVAGSDTQYF
TGTGCCAGCAGTGAAGAATGGGCGGTAGCGGGGTCAGATACGCAGTATTTT
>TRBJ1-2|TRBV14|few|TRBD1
CASSDRGSYGYTF
TGTGCCAGCAGCGACAGGGGGAGTTATGGCTACACCTTC